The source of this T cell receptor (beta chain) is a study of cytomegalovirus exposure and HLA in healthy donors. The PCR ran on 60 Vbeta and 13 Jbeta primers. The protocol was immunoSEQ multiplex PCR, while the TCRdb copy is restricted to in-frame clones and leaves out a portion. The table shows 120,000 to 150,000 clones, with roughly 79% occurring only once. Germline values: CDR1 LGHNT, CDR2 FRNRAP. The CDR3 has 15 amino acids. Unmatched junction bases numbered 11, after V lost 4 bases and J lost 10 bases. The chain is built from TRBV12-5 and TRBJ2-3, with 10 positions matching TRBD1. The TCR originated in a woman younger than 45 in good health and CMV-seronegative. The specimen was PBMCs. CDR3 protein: CASGSTGGLGRAQYF. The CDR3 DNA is TGTGCTAGTGGTTCGACAGGGGGCTTGGGTAGAGCGCAGTATTTT.